What follows describes a single TCR beta chain. The antigen is unknown. This specimen belongs to a study of beta chain features in type 1 diabetes. Study-level points and caveats: More deletions and fewer insertions at VDJ junctions were seen in type 1 diabetes patients.

The V gene's germline CDR1 is SGHTA and CDR2 FQGTGA. This CDR3 region has 16 residues. Trimming removed 5 bases from V and 2 bases from J; junction bases left unmatched: 5. Every bit of the isolated RNA underwent reverse transcription, so sequencing read expressed TCRB transcripts. Method: immunoSEQ multiplex PCR; TCRdb's copy keeps in-frame clones and lacks some. The table includes 400,000 to 600,000 clones, around 28% detected once. The sequenced sample was naive CD4+ T cells from blood. The clonotype comes from a man between 18 and 29 years old in good health. V and J are TRBV7-3 and TRBJ2-6, with TRBD2 identical over 8 bases. The CDR3 DNA reads TGTGCCAGCAGCCTCGGGACTAGGCCTGGGGCCAACGTCCTGACTTTC. Translation gives CASSLGTRPGANVLTF.